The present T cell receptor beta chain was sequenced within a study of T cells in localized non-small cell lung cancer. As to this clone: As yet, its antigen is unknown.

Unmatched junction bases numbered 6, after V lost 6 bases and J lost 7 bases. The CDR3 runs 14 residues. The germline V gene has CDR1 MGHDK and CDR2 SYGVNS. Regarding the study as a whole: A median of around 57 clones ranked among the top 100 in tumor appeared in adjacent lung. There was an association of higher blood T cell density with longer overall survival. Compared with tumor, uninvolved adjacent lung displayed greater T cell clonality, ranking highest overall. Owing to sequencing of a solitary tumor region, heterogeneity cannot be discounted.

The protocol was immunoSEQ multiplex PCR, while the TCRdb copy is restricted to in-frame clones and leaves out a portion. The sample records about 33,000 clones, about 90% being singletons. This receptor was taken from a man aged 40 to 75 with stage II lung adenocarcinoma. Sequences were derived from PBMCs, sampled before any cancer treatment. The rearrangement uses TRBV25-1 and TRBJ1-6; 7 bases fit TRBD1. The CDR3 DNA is TGTGCCAGCAGGGAAGGGGGCCCAAATTCACCCCTCCACTTT. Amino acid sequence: CASREGGPNSPLHF.